This entry lists 26 T cell receptor beta chains sequenced from one sample in a study of cytomegalovirus exposure and HLA in healthy donors. PCR primers comprised 60 Vbeta and 13 Jbeta primers. Produced via immunoSEQ multiplex PCR; TCRdb's table is partial and in-frame only. The data contain 60,000 to 75,000 clones, around three quarters of them singletons. Sequenced input: PBMCs. The receptors were gathered from a young man in good health and CMV-seropositive.

The chain carries TRBV5-8 and TRBJ1-1, with 7 bases that match TRBD1. The germline V gene encodes CDR1 SGHTS and CDR2 YDEGEE. This CDR3 region has 16 residues. The V segment lost 3 bases and the J segment 0 bases; nucleotides outside the gene matches: 8. CDR3 nucleotide sequence: TGTGCCAGCAGCTCGGGACAGCTACCCATGAACACTGAAGCTTTCTTT. This gives the protein CASSSGQLPMNTEAFF.

The table lists this clone with a few counts. V gene TRBV30 combines with J gene TRBJ1-6, with D possibly TRBD1 on 5 matching bases. Looked up from germline, CDR1 is GTSNPN and CDR2 is SVGIG (reference sequence). The CDR3 runs 13 residues. V lost 3 bases, J lost 9 bases, and 12 bases lay in between. The DNA of the CDR3 is TGTGCCTGGAGGCCCGGGGGTGTTTCACCCCTCCACTTT. It yields the protein CAWRPGGVSPLHF.

J is TRBJ2-2 and V is TRBV11-1, with D maybe TRBD1 (5 bases). Germline assignment: CDR1 SGHAT and CDR2 FQDESV (reference sequence). This CDR3 has 17 residues. V was clipped by 1 base and J by 2 bases, with 14 bases between them. The CDR3, as DNA: TGTGCCAGCAGCTTAGTATCCGGACATCTCAACACCGGGGAGCTGTTTTTT. Amino acid sequence: CASSLVSGHLNTGELFF.

The V gene is TRBV27, the J gene TRBJ1-2; D is unresolved. V was shortened by 4 bases and J by 7 bases, with 7 bases between the two germline ends. Per germline, CDR1 MNHEY and CDR2 SMNVEV (reference sequence). The CDR3 loop spans 11 amino acids. CDR3 in DNA: TGTGCCAGCAGTTCCGGTGGTGGCTACACCTTC. Translating gives CASSSGGGYTF.

The chain recombines TRBV30 with TRBJ1-5, with a possible D match to TRBD1 (5 bases). V dropped 1 base and J dropped 7 bases, with 11 bases sitting between them. Germline V lookup: CDR1 GTSNPN, CDR2 SVGIG (reference sequence). The CDR3 loop spans 13 amino acids. This chain's CDR3 is CAWSGEGQQPQHF. The CDR3 nucleotides read TGTGCCTGGAGTGGGGAGGGGCAACAGCCCCAGCATTTT.

This chain connects TRBV18 to TRBJ1-2; D is unresolved. Germline assignment: CDR1 KGHSH and CDR2 LQKENI. V was shortened by 3 bases and J by 3 bases, with 8 bases between the two germline ends. CDR3 length: 13 amino acids. This CDR3 reads CASSPPEDYGYTF. The CDR3 coding sequence is TGTGCCAGCTCACCCCCCGAGGACTATGGCTACACCTTC.

As DNA, the CDR3 is TGTGCCAGCCGGGGGTCAAATTCACCCCTCCACTTT. This codes for CASRGSNSPLHF. V usage is TRBV25-1 and J usage is TRBJ1-6; perhaps TRBD1 as D (5 bases). Germline assignment: CDR1 MGHDK and CDR2 SYGVNS. The CDR3 covers 12 residues. V was trimmed by 8 bases and J by 7 bases, leaving 9 bases between them. The whole variable domain, remainder taken from reference TRBV25-1 and TRBJ1-6, is EADIYQTPRYLVIGTGKKITLECSQTMGHDKMYWYQQDPGMELHLIHYSYGVNSTEKGDLSSESTVSRIRTEHFPLTLESARPSHTSQYLCASRGSNSPLHFGNGTRLTVT.

This chain connects TRBV14 to TRBJ2-1, with D perhaps TRBD2 (6 bases). The germline V gene encodes CDR1 SGHDN and CDR2 FVKESK. V lost 6 bases, J lost 3 bases, and 18 bases lay in between. This CDR3 has 16 amino acids. CDR3 in amino acids: CASSLYRDSFYNEQFF. The CDR3 DNA follows: TGTGCCAGCAGTCTCTACCGGGACTCTTTCTACAATGAGCAGTTCTTC. Variable domain in full (rest from reference TRBV14 and TRBJ2-1): EAGVTQFPSHSVIEKGQTVTLRCDPISGHDNLYWYRRVMGKEIKFLLHFVKESKQDESGMPNNRFLAERTGGTYSTLKVQPAELEDSGVYFCASSLYRDSFYNEQFFGPGTRLTVL.

The V call is TRBV29-1, the J call TRBJ2-7, with a possible D match to TRBD2 (6 bases). This CDR3 has 13 residues. Germline CDR1 and CDR2: SQVTM and ANQGSEA. The V gene lost 4 bases and the J gene lost 0 bases, with 10 bases spanning the gap. The CDR3 region has the DNA TGCAGCGTTGGGGACTCCCGCTCCTACGAGCAGTACTTC. This translates into CSVGDSRSYEQYF.

This clone was counted only a few times. V and J are TRBV7-8 and TRBJ2-3, with 13 nucleotides matching TRBD2. This CDR3 is built from 18 residues. The V segment lost 0 bases and the J segment 0 bases; nucleotides outside the gene matches: 3. CDR1 and CDR2 from the germline V gene are SGHVS and FQNEAQ. For the CDR3, the DNA is TGTGCCAGCAGCTTAGCTACTAGCGGGGGGGCTAGCACAGATACGCAGTATTTT. Protein sequence: CASSLATSGGASTDTQYF.

The V call is TRBV9, the J call TRBJ2-7; possibly TRBD1 for D (6 bases). Per germline, CDR1 SGDLS and CDR2 YYNGEE. This CDR3 region has 14 residues. V lost 0 bases and J lost 3, with 10 bases in between. Here the CDR3 DNA reads TGTGCCAGCAGCGTAGCGGGACAAGTCTACGAGCAGTACTTC. This encodes CASSVAGQVYEQYF.

The CDR3 nucleotides are TGTGCCAGCAGCTCACCTAGCGGGACCCCACACGAGCAGTACTTC. Protein sequence: CASSSPSGTPHEQYF. The gene calls are TRBV5-4 and TRBJ2-7; 9 bases fit TRBD2. Germline V CDR1 and CDR2: SGHNT, YYREEE (reference sequence). The CDR3 has 15 residues. The ends lost 3 bases at V and 5 bases at J; junction bases unmatched: 9.

This chain joins TRBV28 and TRBJ2-3; D might be TRBD2 (6 bases). Germline V lookup: CDR1 MDHEN, CDR2 SYDVKM. The CDR3 runs 15 residues. V lost 2 bases and J 1 base, leaving 10 bases between the germline ends. The chain's CDR3 is CASSLGGSGTDTQYF. CDR3 nucleotides: TGTGCCAGCAGTTTAGGGGGGTCCGGCACAGATACGCAGTATTTT.

The chain recombines TRBV7-8 with TRBJ2-2; TRBD2 aligns across 11 bases. The germline gives CDR1 SGHVS, CDR2 FQNEAQ. Trimming at V came to 1 base and at J to 7 bases, leaving 2 bases not matched to a gene. The CDR3 extends over 15 amino acids. CDR3: CASSLVAGGNGELFF. CDR3 in DNA: TGTGCCAGCAGCTTAGTAGCGGGAGGGAACGGGGAGCTGTTTTTT.

The genes are TRBV5-1 and TRBJ2-7; 8 positions match TRBD2. This CDR3 has 15 residues. J lost 1 base, V lost 7 bases, and 10 bases had no gene match. Germline V gene lookup returns CDR1 SGHRS and CDR2 YFSETQ. CDR3 sequence (DNA): TGCGCCAGCGCCGAAACTAGCGGAAATTCCTACGAGCAGTACTTC. This codes for CASAETSGNSYEQYF. Full variable domain (missing parts from reference TRBV5-1 and TRBJ2-7): KAGVTQTPRYLIKTRGQQVTLSCSPISGHRSVSWYQQTPGQGLQFLFEYFSETQRNKGNFPGRFSGRQFSNSRSEMNVSTLELGDSALYLCASAETSGNSYEQYFGPGTRLTVT.

This chain links TRBV28 with TRBJ1-1; a possible D gene is TRBD1 (5 bases). Trimming took off 4 bases at V and 0 bases at J, with 9 bases between the two ends. Germline CDR1 is MDHEN and CDR2 is SYDVKM. This CDR3 spans 14 amino acids. The CDR3 coding sequence is TGTGCCAGCAGTTCCAGGGCCCTGAACACTGAAGCTTTCTTT. It encodes CASSSRALNTEAFF.

The chain employs TRBV30 and TRBJ1-1, with TRBD1 matching over 10 bases. This CDR3 contains 13 residues. With 1 base clipped from V and 5 bases from J, the junction kept 1 base outside the gene matches. The germline gives CDR1 GTSNPN, CDR2 SVGIG (reference sequence). The CDR3 protein is CAWSGQGATEAFF. CDR3 nucleotide sequence: TGTGCCTGGAGTGGACAGGGGGCAACTGAAGCTTTCTTT. The whole variable domain, filled in from reference TRBV30 and TRBJ1-1, reads SQTIHQWPATLVQPVGSPLSLECTVEGTSNPNLYWYRQAAGRGLQLLFYSVGIGQISSEVPQNLSASRPQDRQFILSSKKLLLSDSGFYLCAWSGQGATEAFFGQGTRLTVV.

This sequence joins TRBV6-4 and TRBJ2-1, with 11 bases lining up with TRBD2. The CDR3 runs 14 residues. V lost 5 bases to trimming and J lost 6 bases; unmatched junction nucleotides: 3. Germline CDR1 and CDR2: MRHNA and SNTAGT. The CDR3 region has the DNA TGTGCCAGCAGTCCGGGACTAGCGGCCAATGAGCAGTTCTTC. It translates to CASSPGLAANEQFF.

J is TRBJ2-7 and V is TRBV2; 10 bases fit TRBD1. The CDR3 covers 18 residues. Germline V gene lookup returns CDR1 SNHLY and CDR2 FYNNEI. The junction had 12 bases not matched to a gene; V was cut back by 1 base and J by 3 bases. The CDR3 spells CASSEDFVWDRGNYEQYF. CDR3 coding DNA: TGTGCCAGCAGTGAAGACTTTGTCTGGGACAGGGGTAACTACGAGCAGTACTTC.

The V gene is TRBV6-1, the J gene TRBJ1-2, with TRBD1 matching over 7 bases. Germline V gives CDR1 MNHNS, CDR2 SASEGT. This CDR3 region has 15 residues. Trimming at V came to 1 base and at J to 4 bases, leaving 6 bases not matched to a gene. The CDR3 reads CASSEGVWDSYGYTF. The DNA of the CDR3 is TGTGCCAGCAGTGAAGGGGTGTGGGACAGCTATGGCTACACCTTC.

J is TRBJ1-2 and V is TRBV30; unclear D gene. This CDR3 has 10 amino acids. The germline V and J ends were trimmed by 5 bases and 3 bases, with 4 bases remaining between them. The germline V gene encodes CDR1 GTSNPN and CDR2 SVGIG (reference sequence). CDR3 nucleotides: TGTGCCTGGTCGGACTATGGCTACACCTTC. This codes for CAWSDYGYTF.

The chain combines TRBV30 with TRBJ1-6; D is undetermined. The CDR3 contains 14 residues. CDR1 GTSNPN and CDR2 SVGIG come from the germline V gene (reference sequence). V gave up 3 bases and J gave up 8 bases, with 14 bases separating them. CDR3 sequence: CAWRTPPGYSPLHF. DNA for the CDR3: TGTGCCTGGAGAACGCCCCCGGGATATTCACCCCTCCACTTT.

The rearrangement links TRBV2 to TRBJ2-5; 9 positions agree with TRBD1. Germline lookup yields CDR1 SNHLY and CDR2 FYNNEI. J lost 1 base, V lost 6 bases, and 6 bases had no gene match. The CDR3 runs 15 residues. CDR3 amino acids: CASRSGTGTQETQYF. The CDR3 nucleotides read TGTGCCAGCAGATCCGGGACAGGGACCCAAGAGACCCAGTACTTC.

The chain employs TRBV10-2 and TRBJ1-6; TRBD1 aligns across 7 bases. The CDR3 extends over 13 amino acids. Trimming took 6 bases from V and 7 from J; bases not matched to a gene: 3. Germline V gene sequence: CDR1 WSHSY, CDR2 SAAADI. Here the CDR3 reads CASRDRRNSPLHF. As DNA, the CDR3 is TGCGCCAGCAGGGACAGGCGGAATTCACCCCTCCACTTT.

The chain links TRBV9 to TRBJ1-1; D gene uncertain. The CDR3 totals 13 residues. V was trimmed by 4 bases and J by 2 bases, leaving 9 bases between them. Germline CDR1 is SGDLS and CDR2 is YYNGEE. DNA for the CDR3: TGTGCCAGCAGCTATACAGATAACACTGAAGCTTTCTTT. The encoded protein is CASSYTDNTEAFF. Full variable domain (remainder filled in from reference TRBV9 and TRBJ1-1): DSGVTQTPKHLITATGQRVTLRCSPRSGDLSVYWYQQSLDQGLQFLIQYYNGEERAKGNILERFSAQQFPDLHSELNLSSLELGDSALYFCASSYTDNTEAFFGQGTRLTVV.

This clone showed up just a few times. The V and J genes are TRBV10-3 and TRBJ1-1, with D unclear. Looked up from germline, CDR1 is ENHRY and CDR2 is SYGVKD. V lost 0 bases to trimming and J lost 4 bases, with 9 bases between them. The CDR3 has 14 amino acids. CDR3 sequence reads: CAISESTAATEAFF. CDR3 in DNA: TGTGCCATCAGTGAGTCAACAGCCGCCACTGAAGCTTTCTTT.